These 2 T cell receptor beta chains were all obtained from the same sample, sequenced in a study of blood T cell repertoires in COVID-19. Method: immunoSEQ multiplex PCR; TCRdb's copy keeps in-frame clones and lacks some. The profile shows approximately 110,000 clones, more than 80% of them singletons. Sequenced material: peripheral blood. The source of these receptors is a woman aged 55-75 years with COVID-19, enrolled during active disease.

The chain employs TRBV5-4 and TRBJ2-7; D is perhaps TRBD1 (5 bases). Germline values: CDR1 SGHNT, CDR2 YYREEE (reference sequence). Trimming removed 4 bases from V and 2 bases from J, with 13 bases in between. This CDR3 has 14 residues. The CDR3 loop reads CASSVQGGTYEQYF. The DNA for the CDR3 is TGTGCCAGCAGCGTTCAGGGCGGAACCTACGAGCAGTACTTC.

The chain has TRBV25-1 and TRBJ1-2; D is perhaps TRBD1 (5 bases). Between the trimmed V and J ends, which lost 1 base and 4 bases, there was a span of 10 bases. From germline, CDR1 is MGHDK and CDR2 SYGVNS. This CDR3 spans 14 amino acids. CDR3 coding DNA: TGTGCCAGCAGTGAATTCTGGCAGGGCTATGGCTACACCTTC. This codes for CASSEFWQGYGYTF.